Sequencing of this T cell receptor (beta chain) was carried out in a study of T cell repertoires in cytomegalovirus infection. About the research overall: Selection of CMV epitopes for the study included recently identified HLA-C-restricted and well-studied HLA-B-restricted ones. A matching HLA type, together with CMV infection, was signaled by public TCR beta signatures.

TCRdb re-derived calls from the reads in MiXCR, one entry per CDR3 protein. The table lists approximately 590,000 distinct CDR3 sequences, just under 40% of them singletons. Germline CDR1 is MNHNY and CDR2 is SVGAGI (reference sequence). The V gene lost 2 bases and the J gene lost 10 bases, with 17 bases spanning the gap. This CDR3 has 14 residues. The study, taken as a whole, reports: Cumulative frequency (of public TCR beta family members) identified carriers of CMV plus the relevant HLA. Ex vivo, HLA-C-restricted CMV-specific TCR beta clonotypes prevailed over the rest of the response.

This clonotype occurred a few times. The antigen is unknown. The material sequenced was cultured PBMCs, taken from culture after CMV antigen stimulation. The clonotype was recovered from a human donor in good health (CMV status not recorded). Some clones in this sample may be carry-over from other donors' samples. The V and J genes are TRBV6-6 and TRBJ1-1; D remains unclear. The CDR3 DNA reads TGTGCCAGCAGTTACCGTGGATTTCCGTCCGTAGCTTTCTTT. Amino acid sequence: CASSYRGFPSVAFF.